This T cell receptor (beta chain) derives from a study of cytomegalovirus exposure and HLA in healthy donors. Primers for the PCR totalled 60 Vbeta and 13 Jbeta. The protocol was immunoSEQ multiplex PCR, while the TCRdb copy is restricted to in-frame clones and leaves out a portion. The repertoire holds about 110,000 clones, with around 85% as singletons. Germline lookup yields CDR1 SGHDT and CDR2 YYEEEE. The CDR3 sequence is 15 residues long. With 4 bases clipped from V and 6 bases from J, the junction kept 8 bases outside the gene matches. The TCR was taken from a man between 60 and 70 years old in good health and CMV-seronegative. The sequenced material came from PBMCs. The V call is TRBV5-6, the J call TRBJ2-4; TRBD1 matches at 9 bases. CDR3 DNA sequence: TGTGCCAGCAGCGTTTCCGGGACAGGGAGAAACATTCAGTACTTC. Translation: CASSVSGTGRNIQYF.